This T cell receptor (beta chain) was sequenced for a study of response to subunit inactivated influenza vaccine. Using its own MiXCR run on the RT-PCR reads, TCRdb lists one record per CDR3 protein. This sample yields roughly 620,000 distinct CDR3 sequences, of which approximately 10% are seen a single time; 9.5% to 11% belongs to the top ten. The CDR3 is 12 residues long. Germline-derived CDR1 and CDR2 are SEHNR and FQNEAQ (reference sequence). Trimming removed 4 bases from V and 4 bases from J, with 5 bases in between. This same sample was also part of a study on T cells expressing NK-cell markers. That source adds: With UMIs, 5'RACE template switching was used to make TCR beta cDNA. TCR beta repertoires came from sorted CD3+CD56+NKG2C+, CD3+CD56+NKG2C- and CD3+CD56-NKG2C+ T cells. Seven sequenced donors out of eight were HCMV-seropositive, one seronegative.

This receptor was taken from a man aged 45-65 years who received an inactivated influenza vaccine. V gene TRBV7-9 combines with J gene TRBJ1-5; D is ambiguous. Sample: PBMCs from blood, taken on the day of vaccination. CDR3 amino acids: CASSSMNQPQHF. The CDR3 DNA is TGTGCCAGCAGCTCGATGAATCAGCCCCAGCATTTT.